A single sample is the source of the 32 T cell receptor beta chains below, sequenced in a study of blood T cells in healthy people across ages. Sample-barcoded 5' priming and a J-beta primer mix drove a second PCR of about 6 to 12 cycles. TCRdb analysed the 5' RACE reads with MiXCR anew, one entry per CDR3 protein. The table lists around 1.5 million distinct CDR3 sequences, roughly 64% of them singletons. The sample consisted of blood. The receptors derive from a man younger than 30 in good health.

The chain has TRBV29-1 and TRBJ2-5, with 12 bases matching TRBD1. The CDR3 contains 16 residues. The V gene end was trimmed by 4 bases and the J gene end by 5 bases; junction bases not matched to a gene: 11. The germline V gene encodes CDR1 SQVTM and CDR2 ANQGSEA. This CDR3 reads CSVGETGTGGRETQYF. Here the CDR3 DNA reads TGCAGCGTTGGAGAAACCGGGACAGGGGGCAGGGAGACCCAGTACTTC.

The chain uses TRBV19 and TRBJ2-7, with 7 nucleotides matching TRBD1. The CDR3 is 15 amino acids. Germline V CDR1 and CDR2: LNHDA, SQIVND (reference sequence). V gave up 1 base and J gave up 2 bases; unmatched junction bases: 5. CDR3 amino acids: CASSIGSGQTYEQYF. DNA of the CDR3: TGTGCCAGTAGTATAGGGTCGGGACAGACCTACGAGCAGTACTTC. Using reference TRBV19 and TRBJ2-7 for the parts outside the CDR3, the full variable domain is DGGITQSPKYLFRKEGQNVTLSCEQNLNHDAMYWYRQDPGQGLRLIYYSQIVNDFQKGDIAEGYSVSREKKESFPLTVTSAQKNPTAFYLCASSIGSGQTYEQYFGPGTRLTVT.

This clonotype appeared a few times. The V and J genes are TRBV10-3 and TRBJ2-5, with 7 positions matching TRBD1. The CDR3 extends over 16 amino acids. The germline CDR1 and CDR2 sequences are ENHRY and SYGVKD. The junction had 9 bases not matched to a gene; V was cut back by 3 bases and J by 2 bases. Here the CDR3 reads CAISEFSGTAQETQYF. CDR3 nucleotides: TGTGCCATCAGTGAATTCTCCGGGACAGCACAAGAGACCCAGTACTTC.

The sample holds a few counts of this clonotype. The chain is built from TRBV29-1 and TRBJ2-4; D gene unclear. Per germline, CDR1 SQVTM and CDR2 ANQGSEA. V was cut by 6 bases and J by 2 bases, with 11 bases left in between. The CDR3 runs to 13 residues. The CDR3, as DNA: TGCAGCGTGGCCCCCCTGACCAAAAACATTCAGTACTTC. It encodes CSVAPLTKNIQYF.

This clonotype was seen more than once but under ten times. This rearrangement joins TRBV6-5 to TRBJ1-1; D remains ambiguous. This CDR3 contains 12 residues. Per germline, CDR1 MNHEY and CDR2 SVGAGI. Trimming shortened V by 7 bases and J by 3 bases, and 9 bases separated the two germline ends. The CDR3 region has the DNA TGTGCCAGCATTTCGGGTTACACTGAAGCTTTCTTT. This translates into CASISGYTEAFF.

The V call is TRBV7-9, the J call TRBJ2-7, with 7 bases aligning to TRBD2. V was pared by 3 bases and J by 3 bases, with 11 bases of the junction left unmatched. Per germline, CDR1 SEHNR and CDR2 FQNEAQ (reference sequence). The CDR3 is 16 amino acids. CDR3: CASSFTVGGVGYEQYF. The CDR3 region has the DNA TGTGCCAGCAGCTTCACCGTGGGAGGGGTAGGCTACGAGCAGTACTTC. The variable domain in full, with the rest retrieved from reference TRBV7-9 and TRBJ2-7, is DTGVSQNPRHKITKRGQNVTFRCDPISEHNRLYWYRQTLGQGPEFLTYFQNEAQLEKSRLLSDRFSAERPKGSFSTLEIQRTEQGDSAMYLCASSFTVGGVGYEQYFGPGTRLTVT.

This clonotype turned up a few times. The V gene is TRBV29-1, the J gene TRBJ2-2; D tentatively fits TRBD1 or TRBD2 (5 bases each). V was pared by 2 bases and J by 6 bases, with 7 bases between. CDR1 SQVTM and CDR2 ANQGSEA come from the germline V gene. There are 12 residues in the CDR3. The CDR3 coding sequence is TGCAGCGTTGAACGGGGCGCCGGGGAGCTGTTTTTT. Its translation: CSVERGAGELFF.

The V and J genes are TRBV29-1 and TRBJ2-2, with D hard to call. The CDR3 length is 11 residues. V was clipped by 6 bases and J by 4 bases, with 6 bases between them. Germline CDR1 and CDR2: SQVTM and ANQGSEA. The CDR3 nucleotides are TGCAGCGTCTCAACCACCGGGGAGCTGTTTTTT. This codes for CSVSTTGELFF.

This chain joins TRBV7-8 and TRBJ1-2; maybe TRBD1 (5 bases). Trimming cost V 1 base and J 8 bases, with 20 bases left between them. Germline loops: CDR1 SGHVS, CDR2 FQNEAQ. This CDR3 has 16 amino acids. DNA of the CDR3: TGTGCCAGCAGCTTAGGTCGGGGGGGTCAGGGTCGCGGCTACACCTTC. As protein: CASSLGRGGQGRGYTF. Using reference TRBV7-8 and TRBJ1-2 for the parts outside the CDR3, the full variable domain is GAGVSQSPRYKVAKRGQDVALRCDPISGHVSLFWYQQALGQGPEFLTYFQNEAQLDKSGLPSDRFFAERPEGSVSTLKIQRTQQEDSAVYLCASSLGRGGQGRGYTFGSGTRLTVV.

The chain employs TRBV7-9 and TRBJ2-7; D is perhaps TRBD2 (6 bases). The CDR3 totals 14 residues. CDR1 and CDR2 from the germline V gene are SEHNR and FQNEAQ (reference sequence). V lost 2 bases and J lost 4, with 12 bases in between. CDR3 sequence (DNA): TGTGCCAGCAGCTTACTGGGACTCCAATACGAGCAGTACTTC. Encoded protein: CASSLLGLQYEQYF.

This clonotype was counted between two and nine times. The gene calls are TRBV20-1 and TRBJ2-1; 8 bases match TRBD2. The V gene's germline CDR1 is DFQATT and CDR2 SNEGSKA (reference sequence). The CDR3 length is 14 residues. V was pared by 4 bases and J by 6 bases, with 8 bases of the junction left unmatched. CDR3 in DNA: TGCAGTGCTACCTCCGGGACTAGGGGCAATGAGCAGTTCTTC. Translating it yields CSATSGTRGNEQFF.

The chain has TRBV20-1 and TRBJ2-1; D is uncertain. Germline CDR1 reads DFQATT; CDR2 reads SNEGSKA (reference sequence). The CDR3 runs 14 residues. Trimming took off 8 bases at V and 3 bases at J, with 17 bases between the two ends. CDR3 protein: CSLGMSVDYNEQFF. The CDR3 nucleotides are TGCAGTCTGGGGATGAGCGTGGACTACAATGAGCAGTTCTTC.

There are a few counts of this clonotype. The CDR3 region is CASSENGAPTDTQYF. The CDR3 DNA reads TGTGCCAGCAGTGAAAACGGAGCACCCACAGATACGCAGTATTTT. The genes are TRBV6-1 and TRBJ2-3; D uncertain. CDR3 size: 15 residues. The ends were cut back, 2 bases at V and 2 bases at J, with 11 bases in the middle. Germline loops: CDR1 MNHNS, CDR2 SASEGT.

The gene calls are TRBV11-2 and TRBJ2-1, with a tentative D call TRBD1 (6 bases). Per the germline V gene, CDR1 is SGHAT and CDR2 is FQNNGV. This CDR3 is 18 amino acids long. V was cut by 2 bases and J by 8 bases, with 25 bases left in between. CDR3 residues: CASSLPRSGPQGSDEQFF. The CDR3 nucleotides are TGTGCCAGCAGCTTACCAAGGTCCGGGCCACAGGGCTCCGATGAGCAGTTCTTC.

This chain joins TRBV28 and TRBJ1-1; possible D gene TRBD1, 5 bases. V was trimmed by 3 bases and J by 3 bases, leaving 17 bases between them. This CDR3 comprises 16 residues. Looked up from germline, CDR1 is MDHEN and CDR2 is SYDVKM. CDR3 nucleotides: TGTGCCAGCAGTTTGCTGGGGGGAAGTATGGACACTGAAGCTTTCTTT. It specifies CASSLLGGSMDTEAFF.

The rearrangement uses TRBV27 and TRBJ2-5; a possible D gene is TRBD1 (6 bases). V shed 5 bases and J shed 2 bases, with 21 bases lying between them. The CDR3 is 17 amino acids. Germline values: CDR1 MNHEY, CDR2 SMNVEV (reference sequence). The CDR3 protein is CASSTHRGQLLQETQYF. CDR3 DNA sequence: TGTGCCAGCAGTACACACAGAGGACAGCTATTACAAGAGACCCAGTACTTC.

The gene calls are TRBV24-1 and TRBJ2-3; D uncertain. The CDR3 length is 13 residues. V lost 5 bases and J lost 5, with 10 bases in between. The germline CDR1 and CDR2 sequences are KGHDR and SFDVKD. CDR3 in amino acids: CATSGPARDTQYF. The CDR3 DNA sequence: TGTGCCACCAGTGGTCCTGCGAGAGATACGCAGTATTTT.

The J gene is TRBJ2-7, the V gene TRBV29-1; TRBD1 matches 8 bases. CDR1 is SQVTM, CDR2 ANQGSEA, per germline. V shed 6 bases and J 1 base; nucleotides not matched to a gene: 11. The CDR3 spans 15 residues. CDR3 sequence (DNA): TGCAGCGTCTCAGGACAGGGTGGAAATTCCTACGAGCAGTACTTC. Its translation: CSVSGQGGNSYEQYF.

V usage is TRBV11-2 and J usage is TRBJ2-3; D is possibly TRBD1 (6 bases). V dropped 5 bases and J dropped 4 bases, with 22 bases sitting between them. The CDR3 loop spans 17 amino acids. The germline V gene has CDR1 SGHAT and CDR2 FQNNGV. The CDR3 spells CASSGRDAMKGADTQYF. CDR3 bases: TGTGCCAGCAGCGGTCGGGACGCGATGAAGGGGGCAGATACGCAGTATTTT.

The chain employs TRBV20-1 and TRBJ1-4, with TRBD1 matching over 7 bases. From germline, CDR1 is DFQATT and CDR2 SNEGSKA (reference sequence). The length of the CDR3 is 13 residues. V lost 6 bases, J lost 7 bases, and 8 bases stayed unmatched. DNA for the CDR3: TGCAGTGCCACCAGGGGGTTTGTTGAAAAACTGTTTTTT. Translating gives CSATRGFVEKLFF.

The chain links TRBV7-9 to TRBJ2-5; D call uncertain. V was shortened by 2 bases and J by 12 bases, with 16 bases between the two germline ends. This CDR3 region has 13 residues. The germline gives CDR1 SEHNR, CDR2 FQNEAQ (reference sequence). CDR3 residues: CASSLNQPSVEYF. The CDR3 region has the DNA TGTGCCAGCAGCTTAAATCAACCGTCTGTCGAGTACTTC.

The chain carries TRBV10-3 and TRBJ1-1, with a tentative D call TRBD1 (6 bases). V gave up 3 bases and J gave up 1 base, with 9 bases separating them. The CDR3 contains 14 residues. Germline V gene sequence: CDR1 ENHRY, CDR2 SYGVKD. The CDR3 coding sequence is TGTGCCATCAGTGACCCGGGACAGAACACTGAAGCTTTCTTT. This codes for CAISDPGQNTEAFF.

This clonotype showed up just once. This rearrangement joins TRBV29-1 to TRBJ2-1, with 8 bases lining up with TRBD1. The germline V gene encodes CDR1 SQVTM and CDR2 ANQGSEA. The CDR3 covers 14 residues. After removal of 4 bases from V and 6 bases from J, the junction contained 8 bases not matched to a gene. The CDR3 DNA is TGCAGCGTTGCCGGACAGGGAACGAGCAATGAGCAGTTCTTC. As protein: CSVAGQGTSNEQFF.

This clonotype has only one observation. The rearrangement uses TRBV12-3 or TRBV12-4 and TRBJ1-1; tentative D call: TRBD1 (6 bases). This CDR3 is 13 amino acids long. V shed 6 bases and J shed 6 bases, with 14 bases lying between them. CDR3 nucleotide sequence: TGTGCCAGCAGCATACTAGGGGGTTCTGAAGCTTTCTTT. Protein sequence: CASSILGGSEAFF.

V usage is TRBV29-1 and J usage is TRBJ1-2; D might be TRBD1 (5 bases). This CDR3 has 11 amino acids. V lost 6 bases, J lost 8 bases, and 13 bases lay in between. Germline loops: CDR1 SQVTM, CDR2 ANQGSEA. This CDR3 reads CSVALGDGYTF. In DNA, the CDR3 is TGCAGCGTGGCTTTGGGGGACGGCTACACCTTC.

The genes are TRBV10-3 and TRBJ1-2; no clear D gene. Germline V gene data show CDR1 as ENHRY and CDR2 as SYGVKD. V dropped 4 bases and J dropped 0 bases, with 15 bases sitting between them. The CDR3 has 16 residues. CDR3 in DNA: TGTGCCATCAGTGCGTTCCCGACGGCCTCTAACTATGGCTACACCTTC. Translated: CAISAFPTASNYGYTF.

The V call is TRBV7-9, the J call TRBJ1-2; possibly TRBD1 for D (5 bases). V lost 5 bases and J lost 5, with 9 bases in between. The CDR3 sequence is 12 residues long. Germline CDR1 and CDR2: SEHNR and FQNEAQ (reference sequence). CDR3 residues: CASSAGPYGYTF. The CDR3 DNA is TGTGCCAGCAGCGCGGGGCCTTATGGCTACACCTTC.

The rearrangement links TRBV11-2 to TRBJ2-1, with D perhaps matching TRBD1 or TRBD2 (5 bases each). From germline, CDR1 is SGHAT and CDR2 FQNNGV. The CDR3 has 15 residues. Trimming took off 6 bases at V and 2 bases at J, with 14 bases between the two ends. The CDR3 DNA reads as TGTGCCAGCAGACCATTAGGGACCCCCTACAATGAGCAGTTCTTC. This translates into CASRPLGTPYNEQFF.

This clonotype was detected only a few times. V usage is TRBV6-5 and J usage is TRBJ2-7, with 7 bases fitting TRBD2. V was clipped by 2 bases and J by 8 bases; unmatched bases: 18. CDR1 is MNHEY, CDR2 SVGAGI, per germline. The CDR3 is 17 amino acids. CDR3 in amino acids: CASSYRRPSGRFFQQYF. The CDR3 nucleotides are TGTGCCAGCAGTTACCGCCGTCCTAGCGGCCGTTTTTTCCAGCAGTACTTC.

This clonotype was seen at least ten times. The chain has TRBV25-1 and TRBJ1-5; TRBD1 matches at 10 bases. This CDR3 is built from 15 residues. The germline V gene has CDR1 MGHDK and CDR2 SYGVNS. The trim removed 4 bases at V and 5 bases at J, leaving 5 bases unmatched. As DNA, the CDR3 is TGTGCCAGCAGTGCTCCGGGACAGGGGTATCAGCCCCAGCATTTT. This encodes CASSAPGQGYQPQHF.

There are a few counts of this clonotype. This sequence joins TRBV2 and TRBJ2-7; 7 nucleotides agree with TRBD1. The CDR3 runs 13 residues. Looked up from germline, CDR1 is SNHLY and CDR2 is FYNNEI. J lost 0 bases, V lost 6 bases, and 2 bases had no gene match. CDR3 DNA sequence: TGTGCCAGCAGAGGGGGCTTCTCCTACGAGCAGTACTTC. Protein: CASRGGFSYEQYF.

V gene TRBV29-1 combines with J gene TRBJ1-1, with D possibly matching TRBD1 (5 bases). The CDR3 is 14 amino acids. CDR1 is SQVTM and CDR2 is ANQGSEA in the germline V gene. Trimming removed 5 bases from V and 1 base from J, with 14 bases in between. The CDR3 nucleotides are TGCAGCGTTTCGAAGGGACGAGAGAACACTGAAGCTTTCTTT. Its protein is CSVSKGRENTEAFF.